The T cell receptor beta chain under discussion was sequenced for a study of blood T cell repertoires in COVID-19. Across the whole study: COVID-19 samples, acute and convalescent, were from the United States, Italy and Spain. In each case, the material was cDNA or gDNA derived from T cells, B-cell-depleted T cells, or PBMCs.

In the original processing: Cell counts per sample came from amplifying reference gene primers. TCRdb's table, derived via immunoSEQ multiplex PCR, lists solely in-frame clones and lacks some. V, J and clone size derive from that table, while D and trimming were established from the DNA sequence. In the table there are about 260,000 clones, approximately 86% of which are singletons. Trimming removed 0 bases at V and 5 bases at J, with 13 bases between. Germline assignment: CDR1 LGHDT and CDR2 YNNKEL (reference sequence). The CDR3 sequence is 15 residues long. The source material was peripheral blood. V and J are TRBV3-1 (or the pseudogene TRBV3-2) and TRBJ2-5; D is uncertain. This clonotype originated in a man aged 35-49 years with active or convalescent COVID-19. In DNA, the CDR3 is TGTGCCAGCAGCCAAGAAGGCCGGAGTGGGGAGACCCAGTACTTC. Protein: CASSQEGRSGETQYF.